This T cell receptor (beta chain) was captured in a study of ipilimumab plus nivolumab after autologous stem cell transplantation. Study in general: DLBCL patients had primary refractory or relapsed disease.

V lost 0 bases, J lost 6 bases, and 15 bases lay in between. Germline CDR1 WNHNN, CDR2 SYGVQD (reference sequence). The CDR3 runs 16 residues. There are a few counts of this clone. The antigen is not known. Study-wide results and caveats: Authors suggest TCR repertoire, Treg phenotype and gut microbiota support further study.

Method: immunoSEQ multiplex PCR; TCRdb's copy keeps in-frame clones and lacks some. The data show tens of thousands of clones, with 85% to 90% seen just once and less than 5.5% held by the top ten. Ipilimumab, 1 mg/kg, started 14 to 28 days after autologous transplant. Through week 26, nivolumab 3 mg/kg IV was given weeks 1, 4, 7, 10, then biweekly. The chain joins TRBV10-1 to TRBJ2-1; D may be TRBD2 (6 bases). The sample here was PBMCs, taken in a trial of ipilimumab plus nivolumab as post-transplant consolidation. The source of this sequence is a male donor with diffuse large B-cell lymphoma. The CDR3 is CASSESRWRAGNEQFF. The CDR3 bases are TGCGCCAGCAGTGAGTCTAGATGGAGGGCAGGCAATGAGCAGTTCTTC.